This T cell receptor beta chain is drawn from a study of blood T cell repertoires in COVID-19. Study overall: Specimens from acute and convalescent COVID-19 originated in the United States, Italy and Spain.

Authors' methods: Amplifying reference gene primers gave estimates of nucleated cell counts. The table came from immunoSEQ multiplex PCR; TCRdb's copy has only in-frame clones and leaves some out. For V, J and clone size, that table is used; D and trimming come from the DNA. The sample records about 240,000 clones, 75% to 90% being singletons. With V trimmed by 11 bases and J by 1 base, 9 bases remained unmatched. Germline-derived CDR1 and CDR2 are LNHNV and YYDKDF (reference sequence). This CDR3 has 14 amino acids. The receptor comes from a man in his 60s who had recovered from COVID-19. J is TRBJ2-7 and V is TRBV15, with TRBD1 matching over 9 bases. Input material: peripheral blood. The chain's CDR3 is CASFRDRESYEQYF. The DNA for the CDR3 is TGTGCCTCCTTCCGGGACAGGGAGTCCTACGAGCAGTACTTC. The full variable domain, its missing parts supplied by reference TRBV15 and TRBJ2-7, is DAMVIQNPRYQVTQFGKPVTLSCSQTLNHNVMYWYQQKSSQAPKLLFHYYDKDFNNEADTPDNFQSRRPNTSFCFLDIRSPGLGDTAMYLCASFRDRESYEQYFGPGTRLTVT.